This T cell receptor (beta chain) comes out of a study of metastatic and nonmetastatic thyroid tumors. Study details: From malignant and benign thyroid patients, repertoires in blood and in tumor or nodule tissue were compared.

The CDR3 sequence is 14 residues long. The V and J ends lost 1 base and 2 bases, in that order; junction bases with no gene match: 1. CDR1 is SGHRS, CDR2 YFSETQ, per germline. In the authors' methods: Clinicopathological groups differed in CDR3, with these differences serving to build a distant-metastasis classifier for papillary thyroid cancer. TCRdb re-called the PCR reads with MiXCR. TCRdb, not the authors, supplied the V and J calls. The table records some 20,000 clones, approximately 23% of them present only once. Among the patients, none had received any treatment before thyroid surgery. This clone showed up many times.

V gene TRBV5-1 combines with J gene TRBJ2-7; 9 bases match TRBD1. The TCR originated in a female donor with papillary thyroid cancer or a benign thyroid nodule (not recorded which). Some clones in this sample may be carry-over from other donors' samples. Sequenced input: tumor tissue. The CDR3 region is CASSLRTGAYEQYF. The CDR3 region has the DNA TGCGCCAGCAGCTTGAGGACAGGGGCCTACGAGCAGTACTTC.